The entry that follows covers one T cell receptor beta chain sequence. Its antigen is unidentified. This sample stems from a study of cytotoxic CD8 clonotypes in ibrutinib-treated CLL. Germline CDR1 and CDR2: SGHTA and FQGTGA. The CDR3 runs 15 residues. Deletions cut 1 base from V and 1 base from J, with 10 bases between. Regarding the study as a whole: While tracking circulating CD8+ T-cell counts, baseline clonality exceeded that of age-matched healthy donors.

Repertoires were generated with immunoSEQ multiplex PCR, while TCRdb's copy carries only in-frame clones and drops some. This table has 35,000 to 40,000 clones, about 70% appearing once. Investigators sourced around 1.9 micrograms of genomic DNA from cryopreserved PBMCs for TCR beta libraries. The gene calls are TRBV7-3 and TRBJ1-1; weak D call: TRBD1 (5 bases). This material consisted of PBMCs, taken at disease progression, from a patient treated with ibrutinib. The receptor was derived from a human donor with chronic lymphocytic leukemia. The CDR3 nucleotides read TGTGCCAGCAGCTTAAGGGTGACAGAGAACACTGAAGCTTTCTTT. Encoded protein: CASSLRVTENTEAFF.